Presented here are 12 T cell receptor beta chains from one specimen sequenced in a study of neurological immune-mediated disorders. TCRdb independently ran MiXCR on the 5' RACE reads; one entry per CDR3 protein. The sample comprises tens of thousands of distinct CDR3 sequences, about 10% of which are singletons, and about 12% rests with the top ten. Time point: longitudinal time-point 2. The source material was PBMCs. The source of these receptors is a man aged 25-45 years in good health.

This clonotype showed up just a few times. This chain links TRBV11-1 with TRBJ2-5, with D unclear. CDR3 length equals 14 residues. Trimming left V 5 bases short and J 1 base short, with 11 bases between. Germline-derived CDR1 and CDR2 are SGHAT and FQDESV (reference sequence). CDR3 DNA sequence: TGTGCCAGCAGCAACCTCGGGTTCCAAGAGACCCAGTACTTC. Amino acid sequence: CASSNLGFQETQYF.

This clonotype was recorded at least ten times. This chain joins TRBV7-9 and TRBJ1-5; 11 positions agree with TRBD1. The V and J ends lost 1 base and 5 bases, in that order; junction bases with no gene match: 7. CDR3 length: 17 amino acids. CDR1 and CDR2 (germline): SEHNR, FQNEAQ (reference sequence). In DNA, the CDR3 is TGTGCCAGCAGCTTAGGTTCCGGGACAGGGGGTTATCAGCCCCAGCATTTT. As protein: CASSLGSGTGGYQPQHF.

This clonotype was picked up many times. The chain employs TRBV9 and TRBJ2-1; D gene unclear. The germline CDR1 and CDR2 sequences are SGDLS and YYNGEE. V was clipped by 1 base and J by 2 bases, with 4 bases between them. This CDR3 has 13 residues. The CDR3 protein is CASSVSPYNEQFF. The CDR3 DNA follows: TGTGCCAGCAGCGTATCCCCCTACAATGAGCAGTTCTTC.

The chain recombines TRBV29-1 with TRBJ2-5; 7 bases match TRBD2. CDR3 length: 14 amino acids. In germline, CDR1 is SQVTM, CDR2 ANQGSEA. V lost 8 bases to trimming and J lost 5 bases; unmatched junction nucleotides: 14. The CDR3 loop is CSMGLSGTGETQYF. In DNA, the CDR3 is TGCAGCATGGGACTATCGGGGACTGGGGAGACCCAGTACTTC.

The chain combines TRBV7-2 with TRBJ2-3, with 7 nucleotides matching TRBD2. Germline V CDR1 and CDR2: SGHTA, FQGNSA. This CDR3 has 18 amino acids. Trimming cost V 1 base and J 0 bases; bases outside gene matches: 10. The CDR3 coding sequence is TGTGCCAGCAGCTTAGACGGCGGGAGATGGGGAAGCACAGATACGCAGTATTTT. Translated, it gives CASSLDGGRWGSTDTQYF. Drawing the rest from reference TRBV7-2 and TRBJ2-3, the complete variable domain is GAGVSQSPSNKVTEKGKDVELRCDPISGHTALYWYRQSLGQGLEFLIYFQGNSAPDKSGLPSDRFSAERTGGSVSTLTIQRTQQEDSAVYLCASSLDGGRWGSTDTQYFGPGTRLTVL.

The table lists this clonotype with many counts. The V call is TRBV10-3, the J call TRBJ1-4; 7 bases are a match to TRBD1. The CDR3 has 14 residues. Germline V gene data show CDR1 as ENHRY and CDR2 as SYGVKD. The ends lost 3 bases at V and 8 bases at J; junction bases unmatched: 6. CDR3 protein: CAISEGGGDEKLFF. The DNA of the CDR3 is TGTGCCATCAGTGAAGGAGGGGGCGACGAAAAACTGTTTTTT.

This clonotype was seen ten or more times. The rearrangement uses TRBV7-6 and TRBJ2-7; 8 positions agree with TRBD1. J was trimmed by 5 bases and V by 0 bases; bases with no gene match: 9. This CDR3 is 16 amino acids long. CDR1 and CDR2 from the germline V gene are SGHVS and FNYEAQ. CDR3 nucleotide sequence: TGTGCCAGCAGCTTAGCGCTCCAGGGGGCTTCCCACGAGCAGTACTTC. Translation: CASSLALQGASHEQYF.

This clonotype was observed at least ten times. This chain connects TRBV4-2 to TRBJ2-1; D unresolved. The CDR3 is 17 residues long. Germline V CDR1 and CDR2: LGHNA, YNFKEQ. Trimming cost V 0 bases and J 2 bases, with 14 bases left between them. The CDR3 nucleotides are TGTGCCAGCAGCCAAGACTGGACCGGTGGCGCCTACAATGAGCAGTTCTTC. Translating gives CASSQDWTGGAYNEQFF.

There are many counts of this clonotype. The genes are TRBV28 and TRBJ2-2; TRBD1 matches at 7 bases. In germline, CDR1 is MDHEN, CDR2 SYDVKM. CDR3 length: 14 amino acids. V trimming: 2 bases; J trimming: 8 bases; junction bases outside the gene matches: 5. The CDR3 is CASSLPPGQGELFF. The CDR3 nucleotides read TGTGCCAGCAGTTTACCCCCGGGACAGGGGGAGCTGTTTTTT.

The chain carries TRBV28 and TRBJ1-5; D unclear. The V end lost 4 bases, the J end lost 0 bases, and 16 bases lay between the germline ends. This CDR3 is 17 amino acids long. Germline V gene lookup returns CDR1 MDHEN and CDR2 SYDVKM. The DNA for the CDR3 is TGTGCCAGCAGTTCAATGACCCTGGATTATAGCAATCAGCCCCAGCATTTT. Translating it yields CASSSMTLDYSNQPQHF.

This clonotype was seen more than once but under ten times. The chain carries TRBV6-1 and TRBJ1-4, with D possibly matching TRBD1 (5 bases). The CDR3 is 15 residues long. V was clipped by 9 bases and J by 8 bases, with 22 bases between them. Germline loops: CDR1 MNHNS, CDR2 SASEGT. The CDR3 bases are TGTGCCAGTTGCTTTCGGGAGCGCGGGGGAGAAAAACTGTTTTTT. Its protein is CASCFRERGGEKLFF.

This clonotype came up many times. The chain uses TRBV20-1 and TRBJ2-7; the D is unclear. The CDR3 consists of 17 residues. Trimming took 3 bases from V and 1 from J, leaving 22 bases between them. CDR1 and CDR2 (germline): DFQATT, SNEGSKA (reference sequence). This CDR3 is CSARLSAPGRVSYEQYF. The DNA for the CDR3 is TGCAGTGCTAGGTTGTCAGCGCCAGGTCGGGTTTCCTACGAGCAGTACTTC.